What follows describes a single T cell receptor (beta chain). This sample stems from a study of sequential checkpoint blockade in melanoma. Study background: First-line arms were nivolumab then ipilimumab, or the reverse, randomized 1:1. Maintenance nivolumab came after either treatment sequence.

Treatment denoted: randomized to nivolumab then ipilimumab (arm A) or the reverse (arm B). Sorted cells were live CD3+CD8+, lacking CD19 and CD56, from PBMCs. V was cut by 3 bases and J by 4 bases, with 11 bases left in between. The CDR3 runs to 14 residues. Germline CDR1 and CDR2: SGDLS and YYNGEE. The data were produced by immunoSEQ multiplex PCR, yet TCRdb's version contains in-frame clones alone and is incomplete. Of about 16,000 clones detected, 85% to 95% appear once; the ten largest clones hold about a quarter. The source is a human donor with melanoma. The J gene is TRBJ2-1, the V gene TRBV9; possibly TRBD2 for D (6 bases). The specimen was CD8+ T cells sorted from blood (inferred from file names), collected from a patient given nivolumab and ipilimumab in sequence. The CDR3 nucleotides read TGTGCCAGCAGCGCCCTGGAGGGGTACAATGAGCAGTTCTTC. Translating it yields CASSALEGYNEQFF.